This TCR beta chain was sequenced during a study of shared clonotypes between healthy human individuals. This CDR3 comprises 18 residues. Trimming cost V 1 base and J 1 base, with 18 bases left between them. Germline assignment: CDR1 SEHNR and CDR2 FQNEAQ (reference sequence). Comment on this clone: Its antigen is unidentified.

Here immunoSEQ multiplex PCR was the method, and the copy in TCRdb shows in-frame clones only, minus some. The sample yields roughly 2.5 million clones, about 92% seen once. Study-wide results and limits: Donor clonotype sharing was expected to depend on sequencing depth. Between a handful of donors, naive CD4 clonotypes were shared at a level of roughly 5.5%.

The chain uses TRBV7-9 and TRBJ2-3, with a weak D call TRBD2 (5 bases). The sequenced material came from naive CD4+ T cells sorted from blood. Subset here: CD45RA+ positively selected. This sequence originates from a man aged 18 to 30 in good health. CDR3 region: CASSLVSGSPGRTDTQYF. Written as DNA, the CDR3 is TGTGCCAGCAGCTTAGTTAGTGGGAGCCCTGGGCGCACAGATACGCAGTATTTT.